This section outlines one TCR beta chain sequence together with its context. Its specific antigen is unknown. No qualities accompany the bases; no much larger clone lies one base away. The CDR3 regions of human TCRbeta chains were analyzed by immunosequencing. Per the source publication's procedure: Repertoire TCRs were matched against a reference library of SARS-CoV-2-specific TCRs generated with the MIRA antigen-specificity platform. Breadth was defined as the fraction of unique TCRs that were SARS-CoV-2-associated, and depth was defined as the fraction of total T cells that were SARS-CoV-2-associated. Using the MIRA data, every spike-specific TCR was mapped to the spike region that the TCR reacted to and assigned to either a CD4 or a CD8 class. Log10-transformed breadth and depth values were compared by one-way ANOVA with Sidak's multiple comparisons tests. Imported from immuneACCESS, the table was reduced by TCRdb to in-frame sequences with V and J called. These copies leave out some clones; in studies compared against another copy, an unresolved V gene accounts for under half, and the cause of the remainder is not known. Clone size and V and J calls were adopted from that table, with D and trimming inferred from the DNA. Here the sample has approximately 140,000 clones; more than 80% occur a single time. The top ten clones comprise 0.75% to 1% of the sample.

Read against the paper, the sample's time point label means: baseline before first vaccination. Taken with the paper, the label for treatment or condition translates to: meningococcal conjugate vaccine given as trial control. Vaccinee samples were obtained from the UK trials COV001 and COV002, which included a single-blind randomized controlled phase 2/3 trial of AZD1222 (ChAdOx1 nCoV-19) in healthy adults. Trial participant PBMC samples were collected at day 0 and day 28 after the second dose for TCRbeta chain sequencing. The sample is drawn from a study of T cell responses to AZD1222 COVID-19 vaccine (dated by TCRdb to the early 2020s). About the investigation overall: A total of more than 230 trial participants underwent TCR sequencing, of whom some 210 received two doses of AZD1222 and 26 received two doses of the MenACWY control vaccine. Trial participants were enrolled into age subgroups of 18-55, 56-69 and 70-plus years, which contained around 150, 28 and 57 TCR-sequenced participants, respectively.

Beyond this particular receptor, the publication reports: Most participants were white British and females outnumbered males, and the authors suggested that clonal diversity may have been underestimated. Because no day 14 peak-response samples were available, the repertoires could be characterized only after the peak T cell response. Vaccine-associated CD4 TCRs spanned the whole spike protein, with dominant responses in regions 160-218 and 743-854. A significant rise in spike-specific TCR breadth and depth was observed after two AZD1222 doses relative to day 0 and relative to MenACWY recipients. Conclusions about previously exposed vaccinees are limited because only a handful of AZD1222 recipients were SARS-CoV-2 seropositive at baseline. The 56-69-year group was small, and its depth increase did not reach significance, likely because of low power. Nearly half of unique spike-specific TCRs reportedly recognized epitopes outside regions mutated in the B.1.351 and B.1.1.7 variants.

The CDR3 numbers 13 residues from cysteine through phenylalanine. Left in the record is the CDR3 DNA by itself, 39 bases read in frame from the first base. The V end loses 6 bases and the J end loses 1 base, and a stretch of 8 bases separates them. Sequences PRHDT (CDR1) and FYEKMQ (CDR2) are obtained from the germline V gene (reference sequence). The rearrangement joined TRBV13 to TRBJ2-3; TRBD2 might be the D gene, on 6 matching bases. The clonotype was recovered from an adult in good health. Material: peripheral blood, obtained on day 0 of MenACWY control vaccination. The sequenced DNA: TGTGCCAGCAGAAGACTAGGCACAGATACGCAGTATTTT. It translates to CASRRLGTDTQYF. Outside the CDR3, residues come from the reference TRBV13 and TRBJ2-3 proteins, so the full variable domain is: AAGVIQSPRHLIKEKRETATLKCYPIPRHDTVYWYQQGPGQDPQFLISFYEKMQSDKGSIPDRFSAQQFSDYHSELNMSSLELGDSALYFCASRRLGTDTQYFGPGTRLTVL.